This entry lists 30 T cell receptor beta chains sequenced from one sample in a study of OX40 agonist ivuxolimab in advanced cancers. Profiled with immunoSEQ multiplex PCR; TCRdb holds only in-frame clones, not every one. The top ten clones hold around 1.5% of a sample with 66,000 or so clones, about three quarters of them seen once. The source was CD4+ or CD8+ T cells sorted from blood, collected in a trial of the OX40 agonist ivuxolimab. These receptors all come from an adult with an advanced solid tumor such as melanoma, head and neck, liver or kidney cancer.

This chain links TRBV13 with TRBJ2-1, with a tentative D call TRBD1 (7 bases). V lost 2 bases to trimming and J lost 2 bases, with 16 bases between them. This CDR3 spans 17 amino acids. The germline V gene encodes CDR1 PRHDT and CDR2 FYEKMQ (reference sequence). This chain's CDR3 is CASSLRWAGQTYNEQFF. CDR3 in DNA: TGTGCCAGCAGCTTAAGATGGGCGGGACAGACCTACAATGAGCAGTTCTTC.

The V gene is TRBV29-1, the J gene TRBJ2-1, with no clear D. V was shortened by 2 bases and J by 7 bases, with 18 bases between the two germline ends. Germline loops: CDR1 SQVTM, CDR2 ANQGSEA. This CDR3 has 15 residues. The CDR3 sequence is CSVEIWLVSFNEQFF. The CDR3 DNA reads TGCAGCGTTGAAATTTGGCTAGTTTCATTTAATGAGCAGTTCTTC.

This clone was counted a few times. The V gene is TRBV28, the J gene TRBJ1-3; no firm D call. CDR1 is MDHEN, CDR2 SYDVKM, per germline. V was trimmed by 5 bases and J by 7 bases, leaving 9 bases between them. This CDR3 comprises 12 residues. CDR3 sequence: CASSGVANTIYF. The CDR3 region has the DNA TGTGCCAGCAGTGGGGTCGCGAACACCATATATTTT. The variable domain in full, with the rest retrieved from reference TRBV28 and TRBJ1-3, is DVKVTQSSRYLVKRTGEKVFLECVQDMDHENMFWYRQDPGLGLRLIYFSYDVKMKEKGDIPEGYSVSREKKERFSLILESASTNQTSMYLCASSGVANTIYFGEGSWLTVV.

The genes are TRBV19 and TRBJ1-5; 7 nucleotides align to TRBD1. Trimming took 5 bases from V and 0 from J; bases not matched to a gene: 16. The CDR3 has 19 residues. In germline, CDR1 is LNHDA, CDR2 SQIVND (reference sequence). The chain's CDR3 is CASSGGTGTANYSNQPQHF. DNA for the CDR3: TGTGCCAGTAGTGGGGGGACTGGGACAGCAAATTATAGCAATCAGCCCCAGCATTTT.

The table lists this clone with a count of one. This chain connects TRBV6-1 to TRBJ1-5, with 9 bases identical to TRBD1. The CDR3 is 14 amino acids. Trimming at V came to 6 bases and at J to 4 bases, leaving 4 bases not matched to a gene. Germline CDR1 and CDR2: MNHNS and SASEGT. The CDR3 sequence is CASSRDRVNQPQHF. The DNA for the CDR3 is TGTGCCAGCAGCCGGGACAGGGTTAATCAGCCCCAGCATTTT.

The rearrangement uses TRBV5-1 and TRBJ2-2; tentative D call: TRBD1 (6 bases). Germline assignment: CDR1 SGHRS and CDR2 YFSETQ. Trimming removed 6 bases from V and 1 base from J, with 10 bases in between. The CDR3 loop spans 14 amino acids. CDR3 sequence reads: CASNPGQNTGELFF. CDR3 coding DNA: TGCGCCAGCAACCCGGGACAGAACACCGGGGAGCTGTTTTTT.

This chain uses TRBV5-4 with TRBJ1-4; D unclear. The V end lost 1 base, the J end lost 4 bases, and 5 bases lay between the germline ends. The CDR3 covers 13 residues. The germline V gene has CDR1 SGHNT and CDR2 YYREEE (reference sequence). For the CDR3, the DNA is TGTGCCAGCAGCTTGTCGCTTAATGAAAAACTGTTTTTT. Protein sequence: CASSLSLNEKLFF.

This chain links TRBV19 with TRBJ2-2, with a tentative D call TRBD1 (6 bases). The length of the CDR3 is 15 residues. Trimming removed 4 bases at V and 3 bases at J, with 12 bases between. Germline V gene data show CDR1 as LNHDA and CDR2 as SQIVND (reference sequence). CDR3 coding DNA: TGTGCCAGTAGTACGGGGACACTCGACACCGGGGAGCTGTTTTTT. This sequence encodes CASSTGTLDTGELFF.

The sample holds a few counts of this clone. The V call is TRBV2, the J call TRBJ1-1; 10 nucleotides line up with TRBD1. The CDR3 spans 15 residues. J gave up 6 bases and V 3 bases, and 7 bases lay outside the gene matches. Germline lookup yields CDR1 SNHLY and CDR2 FYNNEI. CDR3 in amino acids: CASSDDRGRASEAFF. The CDR3 DNA follows: TGTGCCAGCAGTGACGACAGGGGGCGAGCATCTGAAGCTTTCTTT.

The V and J genes are TRBV7-2 and TRBJ2-3; D gene uncertain. The CDR3 is 14 residues long. The germline V gene encodes CDR1 SGHTA and CDR2 FQGNSA. V was cut by 2 bases and J by 2 bases, with 8 bases left in between. CDR3 nucleotide sequence: TGTGCCAGCAGCTTATCGGCTGACACAGATACGCAGTATTTT. It codes for CASSLSADTDTQYF. The full variable domain, rest sourced from reference TRBV7-2 and TRBJ2-3, is GAGVSQSPSNKVTEKGKDVELRCDPISGHTALYWYRQSLGQGLEFLIYFQGNSAPDKSGLPSDRFSAERTGGSVSTLTIQRTQQEDSAVYLCASSLSADTDTQYFGPGTRLTVL.

The chain uses TRBV15 and TRBJ2-2; D gene uncertain. This CDR3 is 15 amino acids long. Germline CDR1 is LNHNV and CDR2 is YYDKDF (reference sequence). Trimming removed 1 base from V and 6 bases from J, with 12 bases in between. The CDR3 loop reads CATSRVFSRSGELFF. DNA for the CDR3: TGTGCCACCAGCAGAGTTTTCTCGCGGTCCGGGGAGCTGTTTTTT.

This chain links TRBV19 with TRBJ2-1; possible D gene TRBD2, 5 bases. Trimming shortened V by 5 bases and J by 2 bases, and 7 bases separated the two germline ends. Germline V gives CDR1 LNHDA, CDR2 SQIVND (reference sequence). The CDR3 has 13 amino acids. The CDR3 region has the DNA TGTGCCAGTAGTGGGGAGCCCTACAATGAGCAGTTCTTC. Translating gives CASSGEPYNEQFF.

The CDR3 nucleotides read TGTGCCAGCAGTTACAATGGAGGGGCTGGAAACACCATATATTTT. Translating it yields CASSYNGGAGNTIYF. The chain carries TRBV6-6 and TRBJ1-3, with D tentatively TRBD1 (5 bases). With 2 bases removed from V and 2 bases from J, the gap between germline ends came to 10 bases. CDR3 length: 15 amino acids. CDR1 is MNHNY, CDR2 SVGAGI, per germline (reference sequence).

A few counts support this clone. The J gene is TRBJ1-6, the V gene TRBV9, with TRBD1 as a possible D gene (5 bases). V lost 4 bases and J 8 bases, leaving 16 bases between the germline ends. The germline gives CDR1 SGDLS, CDR2 YYNGEE. The CDR3 extends over 15 amino acids. CDR3 nucleotide sequence: TGTGCCAGCAGCCCGAGACAGCTCCCCGATTCACCCCTCCACTTT. This codes for CASSPRQLPDSPLHF.

This clone was observed once. The J gene is TRBJ1-2, the V gene TRBV9; D perhaps matches TRBD1 (5 bases). The V gene's germline CDR1 is SGDLS and CDR2 YYNGEE. The CDR3 has 13 amino acids. V lost 0 bases and J 4 bases, leaving 7 bases between the germline ends. CDR3 amino acids: CASSVERGYGYTF. CDR3 sequence (DNA): TGTGCCAGCAGCGTAGAAAGGGGCTATGGCTACACCTTC.

The rearrangement uses TRBV19 and TRBJ2-1; 7 bases align to TRBD2. Germline V gene sequence: CDR1 LNHDA, CDR2 SQIVND (reference sequence). Trimming at V came to 1 base and at J to 7 bases, leaving 4 bases not matched to a gene. The CDR3 spans 14 residues. Here the CDR3 reads CASSIGAGVNEQFF. CDR3 nucleotides: TGTGCCAGTAGTATAGGGGCGGGAGTGAATGAGCAGTTCTTC.

This clone was seen ten or more times. This chain links TRBV19 with TRBJ1-5; 11 positions match TRBD1. V lost 6 bases, J lost 7 bases, and 8 bases stayed unmatched. The CDR3 totals 15 residues. CDR1 and CDR2 from the germline V gene are LNHDA and SQIVND (reference sequence). The CDR3 nucleotides read TGTGCCAGTAGCGGGACAGGGGGGTCCGGCCAGCCCCAGCATTTT. Translating gives CASSGTGGSGQPQHF.

This chain links TRBV7-9 with TRBJ2-2, with TRBD2 identical over 13 bases. Germline V gene sequence: CDR1 SEHNR, CDR2 FQNEAQ (reference sequence). The CDR3 is 16 amino acids. J was trimmed by 8 bases and V by 2 bases; bases with no gene match: 5. The CDR3 reads CASSLRTSGSQGELFF. CDR3 coding DNA: TGTGCCAGCAGCTTACGGACTAGCGGGAGTCAAGGGGAGCTGTTTTTT.

This clone was recorded once. The gene calls are TRBV19 and TRBJ2-7, with a weak D call TRBD1 (5 bases). The CDR3 length is 14 residues. Per the germline V gene, CDR1 is LNHDA and CDR2 is SQIVND (reference sequence). V was trimmed by 0 bases and J by 3 bases, leaving 9 bases between them. The CDR3 sequence: CASSIDQGSYEQYF. The CDR3 DNA sequence: TGTGCCAGTAGTATAGATCAGGGAAGCTACGAGCAGTACTTC.

CDR3 protein: CASSPGARTGELFF. CDR3 nucleotides: TGTGCCAGCTCACCGGGCGCACGTACCGGGGAGCTGTTTTTT. This rearrangement joins TRBV18 to TRBJ2-2; D remains ambiguous. Trimming removed 3 bases at V and 5 bases at J, with 10 bases between. This CDR3 has 14 amino acids. Germline assignment: CDR1 KGHSH and CDR2 LQKENI.

The table lists this clone with a few counts. This rearrangement joins TRBV10-1 to TRBJ1-2; D unclear. Trimming removed 8 bases at V and 2 bases at J, with 12 bases between. The CDR3 has 13 residues. Germline values: CDR1 WNHNN, CDR2 SYGVQD (reference sequence). In DNA form, the CDR3 reads TGCGCCAGCCAACTTCGGCCAAACTATGGCTACACCTTC. The encoded protein is CASQLRPNYGYTF.

This clone was observed at least ten times. V usage is TRBV18 and J usage is TRBJ1-3; D call uncertain. CDR3 length: 17 residues. V was pared by 2 bases and J by 0 bases, with 14 bases between. The germline V gene has CDR1 KGHSH and CDR2 LQKENI. The CDR3 spells CASSPSSPRFSGNTIYF. The CDR3 DNA reads as TGTGCCAGCTCACCAAGTTCCCCGCGTTTCTCTGGAAACACCATATATTTT.

The CDR3 nucleotides read TGCGCCAGCACCCCGGGGGGACCCCCCGGGGAGCTGTTTTTT. Protein product: CASTPGGPPGELFF. The chain links TRBV10-1 to TRBJ2-2; 7 bases map to TRBD2. Looked up from germline, CDR1 is WNHNN and CDR2 is SYGVQD (reference sequence). V dropped 7 bases and J dropped 6; count of bases not matched to a gene: 8. CDR3 length equals 14 residues.

The table lists this clone with a few counts. The chain links TRBV30 to TRBJ2-7; D perhaps matches TRBD2 (5 bases). This CDR3 has 14 residues. Germline loops: CDR1 GTSNPN, CDR2 SVGIG (reference sequence). The ends were cut back, 4 bases at V and 1 base at J, with 14 bases in the middle. CDR3 sequence: CAWTVLGESYEQYF. CDR3 nucleotide sequence: TGTGCCTGGACTGTTCTCGGGGAGTCCTACGAGCAGTACTTC.

The CDR3 DNA is TGTGCCTGGAGTAGGAACGCGAACTATGGCTACACCTTC. This encodes CAWSRNANYGYTF. The J gene is TRBJ1-2, the V gene TRBV30; D is unresolved. In germline, CDR1 is GTSNPN, CDR2 SVGIG (reference sequence). The CDR3 covers 13 residues. V was clipped by 2 bases and J by 2 bases, with 9 bases between them.

The CDR3 bases are TGTGCCAGCAGGTTCGTAAAGGGATTACCTTACTACGAGCAGTACTTC. This gives the protein CASRFVKGLPYYEQYF. The chain couples TRBV21-1 to TRBJ2-7. TRBV21-1 is shown as a pseudogene. This CDR3 is built from 16 residues.

The chain is built from TRBV6-1 and TRBJ1-2; tentative D call: TRBD1 (6 bases). V was cut by 1 base and J by 3 bases, with 12 bases left in between. The CDR3 loop spans 15 amino acids. Germline V lookup: CDR1 MNHNS, CDR2 SASEGT. The CDR3 DNA sequence: TGTGCCAGCAGTGAAGAACTTGGACAGCACTATGGCTACACCTTC. Amino acid sequence: CASSEELGQHYGYTF.

J is TRBJ1-4 and V is TRBV7-8; D perhaps matches TRBD1 (5 bases). The CDR3 contains 14 residues. Trimming took off 3 bases at V and 0 bases at J, with 5 bases between the two ends. Germline V CDR1 and CDR2: SGHVS, FQNEAQ. The CDR3 region has the DNA TGTGCCAGCAGCTTGGGGGCAACTAATGAAAAACTGTTTTTT. This translates into CASSLGATNEKLFF. The full variable domain, in which reference TRBV7-8 and TRBJ1-4 provide the parts outside the CDR3, is GAGVSQSPRYKVAKRGQDVALRCDPISGHVSLFWYQQALGQGPEFLTYFQNEAQLDKSGLPSDRFFAERPEGSVSTLKIQRTQQEDSAVYLCASSLGATNEKLFFGSGTQLSVL.

The chain couples TRBV2 to TRBJ1-4; TRBD1 agrees at 8 bases. V trimming: 6 bases; J trimming: 10 bases; junction bases outside the gene matches: 4. The CDR3 runs to 12 residues. The germline V gene encodes CDR1 SNHLY and CDR2 FYNNEI. This CDR3 is CASSQDRGKLFF. In DNA form, the CDR3 reads TGTGCCAGCAGCCAAGACAGGGGAAAACTGTTTTTT.

This clone came up once. V is TRBV19 and J is TRBJ2-7, with 10 nucleotides matching TRBD2. This CDR3 spans 15 amino acids. Trimming took 5 bases from V and 2 from J; bases not matched to a gene: 6. Per germline, CDR1 LNHDA and CDR2 SQIVND (reference sequence). The CDR3 nucleotides read TGTGCCAGTAGTGATCTAGCGGGGGATCCCTACGAGCAGTACTTC. It translates to CASSDLAGDPYEQYF.